This TCR beta chain was sequenced in a study of immune evolution from preneoplasia to lung adenocarcinoma. General study findings and limits: Normal lung had highest clonality; later lesions appeared denser, more diverse.

Comments on this clone: Its antigen is undetermined.

Each case's diagnosis was confirmed by two pathologists on H&E. Macro-dissection enriched premalignant or tumor cells before nucleic acid extraction. The CDR3 sequence is 17 residues long. Germline V CDR1 and CDR2: SGHNT, YYREEE (reference sequence). The trim removed 4 bases at V and 3 bases at J, leaving 14 bases unmatched. Clones were sequenced by immunoSEQ multiplex PCR, and TCRdb holds only the in-frame ones, with some missing. Of 6,200 or so clones in the sample, approximately 79% are singletons; the top ten hold around 3%. This TCR derives from a person aged 55-80 years with lung adenocarcinoma. The source material was FFPE minimally invasive lung adenocarcinoma tissue. The rearrangement joins TRBV5-4 to TRBJ2-7, with TRBD2 matching over 9 bases. In DNA, the CDR3 is TGTGCCAGCAGCCGAGGAATGGCCGGGACTAGCAGCTACGAGCAGTACTTC. Protein product: CASSRGMAGTSSYEQYF.